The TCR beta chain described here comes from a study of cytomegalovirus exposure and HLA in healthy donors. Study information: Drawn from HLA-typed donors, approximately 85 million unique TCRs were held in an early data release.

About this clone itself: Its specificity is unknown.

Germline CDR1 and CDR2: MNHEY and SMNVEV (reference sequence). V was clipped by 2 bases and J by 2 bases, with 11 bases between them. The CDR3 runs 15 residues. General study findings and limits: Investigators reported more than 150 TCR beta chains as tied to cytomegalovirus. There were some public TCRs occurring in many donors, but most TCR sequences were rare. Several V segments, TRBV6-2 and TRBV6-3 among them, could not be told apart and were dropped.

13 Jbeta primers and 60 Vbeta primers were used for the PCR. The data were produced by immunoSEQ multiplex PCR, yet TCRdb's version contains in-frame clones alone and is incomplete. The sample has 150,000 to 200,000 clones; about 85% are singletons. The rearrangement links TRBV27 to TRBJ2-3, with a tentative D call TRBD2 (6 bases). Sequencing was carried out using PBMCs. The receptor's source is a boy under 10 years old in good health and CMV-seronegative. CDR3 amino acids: CASSLLAQPTDTQYF. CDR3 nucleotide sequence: TGTGCCAGCAGTTTACTAGCGCAACCCACAGATACGCAGTATTTT.